This passage covers 26 T cell receptor beta chains from one sample sequenced in a study of shared clonotypes between healthy human individuals. The data were produced by immunoSEQ multiplex PCR, yet TCRdb's version contains in-frame clones alone and is incomplete. The top ten clones hold roughly 0.13% of a sample with under 2,500,000 clones, about 94% of them seen once. Sequenced sample: naive CD4+ T cells sorted from blood. Subset given: CD45RA+ positively selected. The receptor set was obtained from a man aged 18 to 35 in good health.

This clone was picked up one time. V usage is TRBV5-6 and J usage is TRBJ1-2; 7 nucleotides align to TRBD1. The CDR3 is 11 residues long. Looked up from germline, CDR1 is SGHDT and CDR2 is YYEEEE. Germline trimming cut 4 bases from V and 8 bases from J; bases unmatched to any gene: 2. This chain's CDR3 is CASSPGGGYTF. The CDR3 DNA reads TGTGCCAGCAGCCCAGGGGGAGGCTACACCTTC.

This rearrangement joins TRBV7-2 to TRBJ2-7, with a possible D match to TRBD2 (6 bases). The germline gives CDR1 SGHTA, CDR2 FQGNSA. V was trimmed by 5 bases and J by 5 bases, leaving 22 bases between them. CDR3 size: 16 residues. Written as DNA, the CDR3 is TGTGCCAGCAGCCTTATTGGGGGAGGACTTGCCCACGAGCAGTACTTC. It yields the protein CASSLIGGGLAHEQYF. The full variable domain, its missing parts supplied by reference TRBV7-2 and TRBJ2-7, is GAGVSQSPSNKVTEKGKDVELRCDPISGHTALYWYRQSLGQGLEFLIYFQGNSAPDKSGLPSDRFSAERTGGSVSTLTIQRTQQEDSAVYLCASSLIGGGLAHEQYFGPGTRLTVT.

The rearrangement joins TRBV6-1 to TRBJ1-6; D is unresolved. The germline gives CDR1 MNHNS, CDR2 SASEGT. This CDR3 region has 14 residues. The V end lost 6 bases, the J end lost 7 bases, and 13 bases lay between the germline ends. The CDR3 DNA sequence: TGTGCCAGCAGCTTGACGGTGGGGAATTCACCCCTCCACTTT. Translating gives CASSLTVGNSPLHF.

The chain is built from TRBV5-4 and TRBJ1-4; 12 positions match TRBD1. V dropped 4 bases and J dropped 0; count of bases not matched to a gene: 4. Per the germline V gene, CDR1 is SGHNT and CDR2 is YYREEE (reference sequence). The CDR3 length is 17 residues. In DNA, the CDR3 is TGTGCCAGCAGCGCGGGACAGGGGGCTGCAACTAATGAAAAACTGTTTTTT. Its translation is CASSAGQGAATNEKLFF.

The chain links TRBV10-3 to TRBJ2-7, with 7 positions matching TRBD2. Germline V gene sequence: CDR1 ENHRY, CDR2 SYGVKD. The V segment lost 11 bases and the J segment 6 bases; nucleotides outside the gene matches: 13. This CDR3 region has 13 residues. This chain's CDR3 is CASKETGGGEQYF. The CDR3 nucleotides read TGTGCCTCAAAGGAGACGGGAGGTGGCGAGCAGTACTTC.

This sequence joins TRBV27 and TRBJ2-7, with a tentative D call TRBD1 (6 bases). V lost 2 bases, J lost 3 bases, and 11 bases lay in between. This CDR3 is built from 14 residues. Per germline, CDR1 MNHEY and CDR2 SMNVEV (reference sequence). This CDR3 is CASSLGRGYYEQYF. CDR3 nucleotides: TGTGCCAGCAGTTTAGGCAGGGGCTACTACGAGCAGTACTTC.

The chain recombines TRBV5-1 with TRBJ2-1; 7 positions match TRBD1. The J segment lost 7 bases and the V segment lost 3 bases, leaving 1 base of the junction unmatched. The CDR3 loop spans 12 amino acids. In germline, CDR1 is SGHRS, CDR2 YFSETQ. The CDR3 DNA reads TGCGCCAGCAGCTCGGACAGGAATGAGCAGTTCTTC. This codes for CASSSDRNEQFF. Looking up the rest from reference TRBV5-1 and TRBJ2-1 gives the full variable domain: KAGVTQTPRYLIKTRGQQVTLSCSPISGHRSVSWYQQTPGQGLQFLFEYFSETQRNKGNFPGRFSGRQFSNSRSEMNVSTLELGDSALYLCASSSDRNEQFFGPGTRLTVL.

The rearrangement uses TRBV15 and TRBJ1-5; 8 bases align to TRBD1. J was trimmed by 0 bases and V by 7 bases; bases with no gene match: 11. This CDR3 has 17 residues. Germline lookup yields CDR1 LNHNV and CDR2 YYDKDF (reference sequence). The CDR3 spells CATMTGAGLYSNQPQHF. In nucleotides, the CDR3 is TGTGCCACCATGACAGGGGCGGGCCTGTATAGCAATCAGCCCCAGCATTTT.

The chain joins TRBV6-6 to TRBJ1-1; D might be TRBD1 (5 bases). Germline V gives CDR1 MNHNY, CDR2 SVGAGI (reference sequence). The CDR3 is 14 residues long. Deletions cut 0 bases from V and 7 bases from J, with 12 bases between. CDR3 sequence reads: CASSYSVAGIEAFF. CDR3 bases: TGTGCCAGCAGTTACTCCGTGGCAGGGATTGAAGCTTTCTTT.

Details on this clone: Distinct nucleotide sequences in the sample also encode this CDR3. The chain combines TRBV7-9 with TRBJ2-3; 12 nucleotides align to TRBD2. Germline V gives CDR1 SEHNR, CDR2 FQNEAQ (reference sequence). V trimming: 5 bases; J trimming: 4 bases; junction bases outside the gene matches: 4. The CDR3 is 15 residues long. CDR3 amino acids: CASSVLAGGADTQYF. The CDR3, as DNA: TGTGCCAGCAGCGTACTAGCGGGAGGCGCAGATACGCAGTATTTT. Supplemented by reference TRBV7-9 and TRBJ2-3, the full variable domain reads DTGVSQNPRHKITKRGQNVTFRCDPISEHNRLYWYRQTLGQGPEFLTYFQNEAQLEKSRLLSDRFSAERPKGSFSTLEIQRTEQGDSAMYLCASSVLAGGADTQYFGPGTRLTVL.

The chain employs TRBV5-6 and TRBJ1-4; D unclear. CDR3 length: 15 residues. Germline assignment: CDR1 SGHDT and CDR2 YYEEEE. V lost 1 base and J lost 5, with 12 bases in between. The CDR3 protein is CASSLFPGENEKLFF. The DNA of the CDR3 is TGTGCCAGCAGCTTGTTTCCTGGTGAGAATGAAAAACTGTTTTTT.

This clone was seen a single time. J is TRBJ1-3 and V is TRBV7-2; 10 bases map to TRBD1. Germline loops: CDR1 SGHTA, CDR2 FQGNSA. V lost 5 bases and J lost 1; bases outside the gene matches: 5. This CDR3 region has 16 residues. The CDR3 nucleotides read TGTGCCAGCAGCGCGACAGGGGGCGCTTCTGGAAACACCATATATTTT. Amino acids: CASSATGGASGNTIYF.

This clone was counted between two and nine times. This rearrangement joins TRBV18 to TRBJ2-7; no clear D. This CDR3 has 13 amino acids. V lost 2 bases and J lost 5, with 10 bases in between. Germline V gene lookup returns CDR1 KGHSH and CDR2 LQKENI. The CDR3 here is CASSPRVADEQYF. The CDR3 DNA is TGTGCCAGCTCACCAAGAGTGGCGGACGAGCAGTACTTC.

This clone came up once. The chain joins TRBV4-1 to TRBJ2-5, with 7 nucleotides matching TRBD1. Germline lookup yields CDR1 MGHRA and CDR2 YSYEKL. The V and J ends lost 4 bases and 0 bases, in that order; junction bases with no gene match: 5. The CDR3 totals 15 residues. The CDR3 here is CASSPIDRDQETQYF. The CDR3 DNA reads as TGCGCCAGCAGCCCCATCGACAGGGACCAAGAGACCCAGTACTTC.

As for this clone: The junction differs from germline at one of its ends, possibly a read error. Other DNA sequences in this sample translate to the same CDR3. The V call is TRBV4-1, the J call TRBJ2-2, with 8 bases identical to TRBD1. This CDR3 comprises 15 residues. From germline, CDR1 is MGHRA and CDR2 YSYEKL. The DNA of the CDR3 is TGTGCCAGCAGCCAAGCGGACAGGGATTCCGGGGAGCTGTTTTTT. Its translation: CASSQADRDSGELFF.

The chain uses TRBV19 and TRBJ1-5, with D possibly matching TRBD1 (6 bases). Germline CDR1 LNHDA, CDR2 SQIVND (reference sequence). This CDR3 is built from 15 residues. Trimming took 7 bases from V and 1 from J, leaving 14 bases between them. The CDR3 protein is CASISRGGSNQPQHF. CDR3 DNA sequence: TGTGCCAGTATTTCCAGGGGAGGGAGCAATCAGCCCCAGCATTTT.

The chain couples TRBV30 to TRBJ1-3, with D hard to call. The CDR3 consists of 13 residues. The V end lost 4 bases, the J end lost 0 bases, and 7 bases lay between the germline ends. Germline V CDR1 and CDR2: GTSNPN, SVGIG (reference sequence). The CDR3 protein is CAWKSFSGNTIYF. The CDR3 nucleotides are TGTGCCTGGAAGAGTTTCTCTGGAAACACCATATATTTT.

V is TRBV27 and J is TRBJ1-1, with a possible D match to TRBD1 (5 bases). Trimming pared 0 bases from V and 6 bases from J, leaving 11 bases between. The CDR3 has 14 residues. From germline, CDR1 is MNHEY and CDR2 SMNVEV (reference sequence). CDR3: CASSLSWGMAEAFF. DNA of the CDR3: TGTGCCAGCAGTTTATCGTGGGGGATGGCTGAAGCTTTCTTT.

This chain connects TRBV18 to TRBJ2-1; TRBD1 matches 9 bases. Unmatched junction bases numbered 7, after V lost 5 bases and J lost 8 bases. The germline V gene has CDR1 KGHSH and CDR2 LQKENI. This CDR3 is built from 14 residues. CDR3 amino acids: CASSTGQGAYEQFF. The DNA of the CDR3 is TGTGCCAGCTCAACGGGACAGGGAGCTTATGAGCAGTTCTTC.

CDR3 nucleotide sequence: TGTGCCAACCACCGGGAAAACAAAAACATTCAGTACTTC. It translates to CANHRENKNIQYF. The J gene is TRBJ2-4, the V gene TRBV5-8; TRBD2 might be the D (5 bases). The germline V gene encodes CDR1 SGHTS and CDR2 YDEGEE. Trimming pared 9 bases from V and 3 bases from J, leaving 13 bases between. The CDR3 loop spans 13 amino acids.

Details on this clone: The sample carries other DNA sequences with the same CDR3. The rearrangement joins TRBV11-2 to TRBJ2-3; perhaps TRBD2 as D (6 bases). This CDR3 is 16 amino acids long. V lost 1 base, J lost 0 bases, and 11 bases lay in between. In germline, CDR1 is SGHAT, CDR2 FQNNGV. CDR3 nucleotides: TGTGCCAGCAGCTTAGCTGCGGGGACTAGCACAGATACGCAGTATTTT. Translating gives CASSLAAGTSTDTQYF.

V and J are TRBV9 and TRBJ2-5; TRBD1 is a possible D gene (6 bases). V lost 0 bases and J 4 bases, leaving 13 bases between the germline ends. Germline CDR1 reads SGDLS; CDR2 reads YYNGEE. This CDR3 is built from 15 residues. As DNA, the CDR3 is TGTGCCAGCAGCGTAGTGGACAGCGCAGTAGAGACCCAGTACTTC. This gives the protein CASSVVDSAVETQYF.

The genes are TRBV6-1 and TRBJ2-7; either TRBD1 or TRBD2 may fit D (5 bases each). CDR3 length equals 14 residues. The V gene's germline CDR1 is MNHNS and CDR2 SASEGT. Trimming pared 4 bases from V and 4 bases from J, leaving 14 bases between. CDR3 sequence (DNA): TGTGCCAGCAGTGGAGCCGGGACCTTTTACGAGCAGTACTTC. Amino acids: CASSGAGTFYEQYF.

The V call is TRBV9, the J call TRBJ2-7; D perhaps matches TRBD1 (6 bases). The CDR3 is 12 amino acids. The germline gives CDR1 SGDLS, CDR2 YYNGEE. V shed 4 bases and J shed 6 bases, with 11 bases lying between them. CDR3 in amino acids: CASSPWGREQYF. CDR3 nucleotide sequence: TGTGCCAGCAGCCCCTGGGGGCGCGAGCAGTACTTC.

A remark on this clone: This sample includes further DNA sequences coding for the same CDR3. The V and J genes are TRBV29-1 and TRBJ1-2; D unclear. The CDR3 contains 12 residues. The germline CDR1 and CDR2 sequences are SQVTM and ANQGSEA. V was pared by 3 bases and J by 4 bases, with 9 bases between. CDR3 amino acids: CSVELDFYGYTF. The CDR3 coding sequence is TGCAGCGTTGAGCTCGACTTCTATGGCTACACCTTC.

The rearrangement uses TRBV5-1 and TRBJ2-2; no clear D gene. The V gene's germline CDR1 is SGHRS and CDR2 YFSETQ. V was shortened by 0 bases and J by 7 bases, with 16 bases between the two germline ends. The CDR3 spans 16 residues. CDR3 sequence (DNA): TGCGCCAGCAGCTTGGCCGGGTCCTTTGGCGGCGGGGAGCTGTTTTTT. Amino acid sequence: CASSLAGSFGGGELFF.